The next 7 T cell receptor beta chains were all read from a single sample in a study of control samples from healthy donors and cancer patients. Repertoires were generated with immunoSEQ multiplex PCR, while TCRdb's copy carries only in-frame clones and drops some. The sample contains some 150,000 clones, about 94% of which appear only once. The specimen sequenced was PBMCs. These receptors all come from a man in his 60s with colorectal cancer.

The V and J genes are TRBV2 and TRBJ2-7; possible D gene TRBD1, 5 bases. CDR3 length: 11 amino acids. V gave up 5 bases and J gave up 7 bases, with 9 bases separating them. Per germline, CDR1 SNHLY and CDR2 FYNNEI. In DNA, the CDR3 is TGTGCCAGCAGTAGACAGCCGGAGCAGTACTTC. Translated, it gives CASSRQPEQYF.

V gene TRBV6-5 combines with J gene TRBJ1-6, with 7 bases aligning to TRBD1. This CDR3 is built from 13 residues. J gave up 7 bases and V 7 bases, and 4 bases lay outside the gene matches. Germline CDR1 reads MNHEY; CDR2 reads SVGAGI. The DNA for the CDR3 is TGTGCCAGCACGGGACAGCTCAATTCACCCCTCCACTTT. Amino acid sequence: CASTGQLNSPLHF.

This chain links TRBV25-1 with TRBJ1-6; 10 bases map to TRBD1. Losses at the gene ends were 7 bases for V and 7 bases for J; bases not matched to a gene: 1. Per germline, CDR1 MGHDK and CDR2 SYGVNS. The CDR3 totals 13 residues. CDR3 residues: CASKGQGNSPLHF. CDR3 nucleotides: TGTGCCAGCAAGGGACAGGGGAATTCACCCCTCCACTTT.

The J gene is TRBJ1-2, the V gene TRBV12-3 or TRBV12-4; 7 bases map to TRBD1. The CDR3 contains 13 residues. Trimming at V came to 5 bases and at J to 7 bases, leaving 7 bases not matched to a gene. The DNA of the CDR3 is TGTGCCAGCAGTCCCGGGACAGAGGGTGGCTACACCTTC. Its translation: CASSPGTEGGYTF.

The chain joins TRBV30 to TRBJ2-7, with unresolved D. V lost 0 bases to trimming and J lost 11 bases, with 17 bases between them. CDR3 size: 13 residues. Germline V gives CDR1 GTSNPN, CDR2 SVGIG (reference sequence). For the CDR3, the DNA is TGTGCCTGGAGTGTACAGAGTGGAGACATGGAGTACTTC. It codes for CAWSVQSGDMEYF.

This chain uses TRBV11-2 with TRBJ2-3, with 13 bases aligning to TRBD2. The germline gives CDR1 SGHAT, CDR2 FQNNGV. V dropped 5 bases and J dropped 4; count of bases not matched to a gene: 9. The CDR3 length is 17 residues. The CDR3 sequence: CASSPTGTSGVPDTQYF. CDR3 DNA: TGTGCCAGCAGCCCAACCGGGACTAGCGGGGTCCCAGATACGCAGTATTTT.

This chain links TRBV9 with TRBJ2-1; 9 positions agree with TRBD2. V dropped 4 bases and J dropped 4; count of bases not matched to a gene: 9. The CDR3 runs 16 residues. Germline V CDR1 and CDR2: SGDLS, YYNGEE. The CDR3 loop reads CASSRSGGTFYNEQFF. CDR3 bases: TGTGCCAGCAGCAGGAGCGGGGGGACATTTTACAATGAGCAGTTCTTC.